A single sample is the source of the 24 T cell receptor beta chains below, sequenced in a study of OX40 agonist ivuxolimab in advanced cancers. Method: immunoSEQ multiplex PCR; TCRdb's copy keeps in-frame clones and lacks some. The sample lists 25,000 to 35,000 clones, approximately 89% occurring once. The sequencing here drew on CD4+ or CD8+ T cells sorted from blood, taken in a trial of the OX40 agonist ivuxolimab. The receptors come from an adult with an advanced solid tumor such as melanoma, head and neck, liver or kidney cancer.

Written as DNA, the CDR3 is TGTGCCAGCAGCCCTGGGGGGTGGACAGATACGCAGTATTTT. Its protein product is CASSPGGWTDTQYF. The genes are TRBV13 and TRBJ2-3; D is possibly TRBD2 (6 bases). V was pared by 5 bases and J by 3 bases, with 12 bases between. The CDR3 spans 14 residues. Looked up from germline, CDR1 is PRHDT and CDR2 is FYEKMQ (reference sequence).

The chain carries TRBV7-9 and TRBJ1-2, with 8 bases fitting TRBD1. The CDR3 is made up of 17 amino acids. Germline loops: CDR1 SEHNR, CDR2 FQNEAQ (reference sequence). Losses at the gene ends were 5 bases for V and 5 bases for J; bases not matched to a gene: 16. DNA of the CDR3: TGTGCCAGCAGCGAGGGGACAGGTAGCCCCCCAGGGTATGGCTACACCTTC. Encoded protein: CASSEGTGSPPGYGYTF.

Note on this clone: The same CDR3 arises from other DNA sequences in this sample as well. The rearrangement links TRBV9 to TRBJ2-3, with D hard to call. The CDR3 contains 14 residues. Germline loops: CDR1 SGDLS, CDR2 YYNGEE. Deletions cut 0 bases from V and 1 base from J, with 6 bases between. The chain's CDR3 is CASSVGQGTDTQYF. The CDR3 nucleotides are TGTGCCAGCAGCGTAGGGCAGGGCACAGATACGCAGTATTTT.

This clone was counted once. The J gene is TRBJ2-1, the V gene TRBV11-2, with TRBD2 matching over 11 bases. CDR3 size: 15 residues. CDR1 is SGHAT and CDR2 is FQNNGV in the germline V gene. The V gene end was trimmed by 5 bases and the J gene end by 7 bases; junction bases not matched to a gene: 7. In nucleotides, the CDR3 is TGTGCCAGCAGCCAACTAGCGGGAGTATCAAATGAGCAGTTCTTC. Translated, it gives CASSQLAGVSNEQFF.

The chain has TRBV9 and TRBJ1-6; 7 bases match TRBD1. Germline loops: CDR1 SGDLS, CDR2 YYNGEE. The J segment lost 10 bases and the V segment lost 6 bases, leaving 10 bases of the junction unmatched. The CDR3 is 14 residues long. The CDR3 sequence is CASNPTGLESPLHF. As DNA, the CDR3 is TGTGCCAGCAACCCGACAGGGTTAGAATCACCCCTCCACTTT.

This clone was seen a single time. The chain links TRBV6-5 to TRBJ1-1; 8 bases match TRBD1. The CDR3 consists of 15 residues. After removal of 7 bases from V and 6 bases from J, the junction contained 13 bases not matched to a gene. Per the germline V gene, CDR1 is MNHEY and CDR2 is SVGAGI. The CDR3 DNA reads as TGTGCCAGCACCCTTACTCAGGGGGCGAGATCTGAAGCTTTCTTT. This encodes CASTLTQGARSEAFF.

V usage is TRBV4-3 and J usage is TRBJ2-7, with 12 bases aligning to TRBD2. CDR1 and CDR2 (germline): LGHNA, YSLEER. The CDR3 is 16 amino acids. V shed 1 base and J 3 bases; nucleotides not matched to a gene: 4. The CDR3 DNA reads TGCGCCAGCAGCCAAGTGGGACTAGCGGGCCTCTACGAGCAGTACTTC. It yields the protein CASSQVGLAGLYEQYF.

The rearrangement links TRBV28 to TRBJ2-7; 7 bases are shared with TRBD1. The germline CDR1 and CDR2 sequences are MDHEN and SYDVKM. Germline trimming cut 4 bases from V and 0 bases from J; bases unmatched to any gene: 6. The CDR3 sequence is 15 residues long. CDR3 in amino acids: CASSWRGTASYEQYF. The DNA for the CDR3 is TGTGCCAGCAGTTGGAGAGGGACAGCCTCCTACGAGCAGTACTTC.

The chain carries TRBV5-1 and TRBJ2-7; D possibly corresponds to TRBD2 (5 bases). V dropped 8 bases and J dropped 2 bases, with 14 bases sitting between them. The CDR3 sequence is 13 residues long. The germline gives CDR1 SGHRS, CDR2 YFSETQ. The CDR3 bases are TGCGCCAGTAGGCTTGAGGGCACCTACGAGCAGTACTTC. Protein product: CASRLEGTYEQYF.

This chain uses TRBV15 with TRBJ2-7; unclear D gene. The V end lost 6 bases, the J end lost 1 base, and 16 bases lay between the germline ends. Per germline, CDR1 LNHNV and CDR2 YYDKDF (reference sequence). The CDR3 has 15 residues. The CDR3 reads CATREGHSSSYEQYF. For the CDR3, the DNA is TGTGCCACCAGAGAAGGGCACAGTTCTTCCTACGAGCAGTACTTC. The entire variable domain, with the rest obtained from reference TRBV15 and TRBJ2-7, is as follows: DAMVIQNPRYQVTQFGKPVTLSCSQTLNHNVMYWYQQKSSQAPKLLFHYYDKDFNNEADTPDNFQSRRPNTSFCFLDIRSPGLGDTAMYLCATREGHSSSYEQYFGPGTRLTVT.

The V call is TRBV9, the J call TRBJ2-7; 8 bases map to TRBD1. The J segment lost 3 bases and the V segment lost 4 bases, leaving 15 bases of the junction unmatched. CDR1 is SGDLS, CDR2 YYNGEE, per germline. The CDR3 runs 17 residues. Here the CDR3 reads CASSPSPSPGGYYEQYF. CDR3 in DNA: TGTGCCAGCAGCCCCTCCCCGTCCCCAGGGGGCTACTACGAGCAGTACTTC.

This chain connects TRBV6-4 to TRBJ2-6; D remains unclear. The CDR3 loop spans 16 amino acids. The germline V gene has CDR1 MRHNA and CDR2 SNTAGT. Trimming took off 2 bases at V and 0 bases at J, with 8 bases between the two ends. CDR3 coding DNA: TGTGCCAGCAGTGACAGGGCAGCCTCTGGGGCCAACGTCCTGACTTTC. Protein sequence: CASSDRAASGANVLTF.

The V and J genes are TRBV10-3 and TRBJ2-1, with a possible D match to TRBD1 (6 bases). There are 18 residues in the CDR3. Germline V lookup: CDR1 ENHRY, CDR2 SYGVKD. Trimming cost V 0 bases and J 2 bases, with 17 bases left between them. The CDR3 sequence: CAISESGSGESPYNEQFF. CDR3 nucleotides: TGTGCCATCAGTGAGTCGGGTTCAGGGGAGTCCCCCTACAATGAGCAGTTCTTC.

This chain joins TRBV2 and TRBJ1-6; D is unresolved. This CDR3 region has 13 residues. The V and J ends lost 7 bases and 15 bases respectively, with 19 bases between them. Germline assignment: CDR1 SNHLY and CDR2 FYNNEI. DNA for the CDR3: TGTGCCAGCATCACGACGGTGACCCATCTCCTCCACTTT. Translation gives CASITTVTHLLHF.

This clone was picked up a small number of times. The chain has TRBV27 and TRBJ2-3; either TRBD1 or TRBD2 may supply D (7 bases each). V lost 5 bases and J lost 5, with 14 bases in between. The germline CDR1 and CDR2 sequences are MNHEY and SMNVEV (reference sequence). The CDR3 extends over 14 amino acids. This CDR3 reads CASSQGGGVDTQYF. CDR3 nucleotides: TGTGCCAGCAGTCAGGGGGGGGGTGTAGATACGCAGTATTTT.

By proportion, this clone is medium-sized. The chain employs TRBV27 and TRBJ2-1; 7 bases align to TRBD1. Germline assignment: CDR1 MNHEY and CDR2 SMNVEV (reference sequence). The CDR3 sequence is 14 residues long. The trim removed 3 bases at V and 3 bases at J, leaving 2 bases unmatched. The CDR3 is CASSLDRIYNEQFF. Here the CDR3 DNA reads TGTGCCAGCAGTTTGGACAGGATCTACAATGAGCAGTTCTTC.

This chain joins TRBV5-6 and TRBJ1-2; tentatively, D is TRBD1 (5 bases). CDR3 length equals 13 residues. Germline V gene data show CDR1 as SGHDT and CDR2 as YYEEEE. V gave up 4 bases and J gave up 3 bases, with 10 bases separating them. The CDR3 here is CASSIGGHYGYTF. The CDR3 DNA is TGTGCCAGCAGCATCGGGGGTCACTATGGCTACACCTTC. Based on the CDR3 plus reference TRBV5-6 and TRBJ1-2, the full variable domain is DAGVTQSPTHLIKTRGQQVTLRCSPKSGHDTVSWYQQALGQGPQFIFQYYEEEERQRGNFPDRFSGHQFPNYSSELNVNALLLGDSALYLCASSIGGHYGYTFGSGTRLTVV.

V usage is TRBV7-7 and J usage is TRBJ2-1; 15 bases match TRBD2. The germline V gene has CDR1 SSHAT and CDR2 FNYEAQ (reference sequence). The CDR3 is 16 residues long. Trimming cost V 4 bases and J 9 bases; bases outside gene matches: 7. The CDR3 coding sequence is TGTGCCAGCAGCTCCGGACTAGCGGGAGGGGGACGTGAGCAGTTCTTC. Encoded protein: CASSSGLAGGGREQFF.

The gene calls are TRBV5-1 and TRBJ1-1; D is uncertain. The germline V gene has CDR1 SGHRS and CDR2 YFSETQ. The CDR3 runs 14 residues. Trimming removed 1 base from V and 5 bases from J, with 12 bases in between. CDR3 DNA: TGCGCCAGCAGCTTGAATTATGTCGGGACTGAAGCTTTCTTT. Translated, it gives CASSLNYVGTEAFF.

V usage is TRBV6-6 and J usage is TRBJ2-7, with D unclear. The CDR3 sequence is 13 residues long. V gave up 9 bases and J gave up 3 bases, with 15 bases separating them. Germline V lookup: CDR1 MNHNY, CDR2 SVGAGI (reference sequence). CDR3 in DNA: TGTGCCAGTGGATTCAATCTGTTCTACGAGCAGTACTTC. Its protein is CASGFNLFYEQYF.

The V gene is TRBV7-8, the J gene TRBJ2-7, with D possibly being TRBD1 (6 bases). Germline V gene sequence: CDR1 SGHVS, CDR2 FQNEAQ. V dropped 2 bases and J dropped 1 base, with 12 bases sitting between them. The CDR3 is 15 residues long. The CDR3 is CASSLTGHLSYEQYF. The DNA of the CDR3 is TGTGCCAGCAGCTTAACAGGGCATCTTTCCTACGAGCAGTACTTC. The full variable domain, its missing parts supplied by reference TRBV7-8 and TRBJ2-7, is GAGVSQSPRYKVAKRGQDVALRCDPISGHVSLFWYQQALGQGPEFLTYFQNEAQLDKSGLPSDRFFAERPEGSVSTLKIQRTQQEDSAVYLCASSLTGHLSYEQYFGPGTRLTVT.

About this clone itself: The same CDR3 can be traced to other DNA sequences in this sample. The rearrangement joins TRBV28 to TRBJ1-1; the D is unclear. Germline CDR1 is MDHEN and CDR2 is SYDVKM. The CDR3 is 11 amino acids. The ends were cut back, 4 bases at V and 2 bases at J, with 2 bases in the middle. The CDR3, as DNA: TGTGCCAGCAGTTCTAACACTGAAGCTTTCTTT. It yields the protein CASSSNTEAFF.

The genes are TRBV27 and TRBJ2-3, with D uncertain. Per the germline V gene, CDR1 is MNHEY and CDR2 is SMNVEV (reference sequence). This CDR3 has 13 residues. V lost 2 bases and J lost 6, with 9 bases in between. CDR3 residues: CASSLISADTQYF. The CDR3 DNA reads as TGTGCCAGCAGTTTAATCTCAGCCGATACGCAGTATTTT.

V is TRBV19 and J is TRBJ1-2; 7 nucleotides match TRBD1. The CDR3 extends over 13 amino acids. With V trimmed by 6 bases and J by 0 bases, 1 base remained unmatched. Looked up from germline, CDR1 is LNHDA and CDR2 is SQIVND (reference sequence). CDR3 coding DNA: TGTGCCAGTAGCGGGACAGCTAACTATGGCTACACCTTC. Translating it yields CASSGTANYGYTF.